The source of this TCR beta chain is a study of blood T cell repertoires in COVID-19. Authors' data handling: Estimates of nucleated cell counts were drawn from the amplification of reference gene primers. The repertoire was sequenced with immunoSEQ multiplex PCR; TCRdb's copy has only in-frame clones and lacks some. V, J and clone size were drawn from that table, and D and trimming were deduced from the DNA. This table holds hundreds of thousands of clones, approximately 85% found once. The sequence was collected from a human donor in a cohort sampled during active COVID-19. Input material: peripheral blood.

Here the CDR3 reads CASSLTGNTDTQYF. The CDR3 DNA is TGTGCCAGCAGCTTGACAGGGAACACAGATACGCAGTATTTT. The chain employs TRBV11-2 and TRBJ2-3, with TRBD1 matching over 7 bases. Per germline, CDR1 SGHAT and CDR2 FQNNGV. This CDR3 region has 14 residues. V dropped 3 bases and J dropped 2; count of bases not matched to a gene: 2.